The text below deals with one TCR beta chain. Its antigen is not identified. Trimming stripped 1 base from V and 4 bases from J, with 13 bases between. Germline V gene data show CDR1 as SEHNR and CDR2 as FQNEAQ (reference sequence). This CDR3 comprises 15 residues. The sample comes from a study of regulatory T cells in long-lasting Graves disease. Study overall: Persistent cases were those of Graves' disease that involved over 5 years of antithyroid drugs with positive TSH receptor antibodies. Study-wide results and caveats: Under persistent disease, TRBV28, TRBJ1-2 and TRBJ2-5 were used preferentially.

Time point defined: persistent/refractory GD, antithyroid drugs over 5 years with positive TRAb. PBMCs were the source of the RNA used for TCR sequencing. Per American Thyroid Association guidelines, Graves' disease was diagnosed. The TCR beta library used iRepertoire HTBI primers with Arm-PCR amplification of CDR3. Original processing notes: Identified across the samples were approximately 60 TRBV segments and over twelve TRBJ segments. TCRdb redid the calling of the multiplex PCR reads with MiXCR, one entry per CDR3 protein. The V and J calls shown here were made by TCRdb, not taken from the authors' results. The data hold almost 350,000 distinct CDR3 sequences, with 15% to 20% observed a single time.

Sequenced material: peripheral blood mononuclear cells (PBMCs), taken when the disease was refractory, from a patient treated with antithyroid drugs. The clonotype was recovered from a female donor with Graves disease. The rearrangement links TRBV7-9 to TRBJ1-1; no clear D gene. In nucleotides, the CDR3 is TGTGCCAGCAGCTTAGATGGGGTGGGGTCCACTGAAGCTTTCTTT. Its translation is CASSLDGVGSTEAFF. Complete variable domain (other parts from reference TRBV7-9 and TRBJ1-1): DTGVSQNPRHKITKRGQNVTFRCDPISEHNRLYWYRQTLGQGPEFLTYFQNEAQLEKSRLLSDRFSAERPKGSFSTLEIQRTEQGDSAMYLCASSLDGVGSTEAFFGQGTRLTVV.